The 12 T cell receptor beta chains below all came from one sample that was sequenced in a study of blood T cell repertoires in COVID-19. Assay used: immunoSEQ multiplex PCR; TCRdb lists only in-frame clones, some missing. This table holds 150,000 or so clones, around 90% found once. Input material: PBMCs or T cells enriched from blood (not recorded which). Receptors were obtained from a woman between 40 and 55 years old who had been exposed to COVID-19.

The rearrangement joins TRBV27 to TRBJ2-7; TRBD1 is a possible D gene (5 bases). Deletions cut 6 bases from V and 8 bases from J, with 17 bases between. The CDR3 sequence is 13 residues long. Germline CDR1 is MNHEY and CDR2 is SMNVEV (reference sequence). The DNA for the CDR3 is TGTGCCAGCAGCTTCCAGGCAGGGATAAAGCAGTACTTC. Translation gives CASSFQAGIKQYF.

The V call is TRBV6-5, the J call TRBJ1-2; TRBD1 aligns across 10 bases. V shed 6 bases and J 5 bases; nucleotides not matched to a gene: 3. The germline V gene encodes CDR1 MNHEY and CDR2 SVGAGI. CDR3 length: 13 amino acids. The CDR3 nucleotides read TGTGCCAGCAGGACAGGGGGCGCATATGGCTACACCTTC. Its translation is CASRTGGAYGYTF.

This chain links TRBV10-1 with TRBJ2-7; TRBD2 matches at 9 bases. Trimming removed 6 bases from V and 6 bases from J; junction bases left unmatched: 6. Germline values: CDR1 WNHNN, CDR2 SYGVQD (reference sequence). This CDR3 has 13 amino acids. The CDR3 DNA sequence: TGCGCCAGCAGCTCTAGCGGGACGGGCGAGCAGTACTTC. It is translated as CASSSSGTGEQYF.

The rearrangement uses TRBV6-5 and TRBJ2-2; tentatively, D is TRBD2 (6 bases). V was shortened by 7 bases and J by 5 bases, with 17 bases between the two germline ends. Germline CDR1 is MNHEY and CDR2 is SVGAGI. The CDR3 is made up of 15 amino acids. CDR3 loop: CASTNTQGGTGELFF. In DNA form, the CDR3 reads TGTGCCAGCACTAACACCCAAGGAGGGACCGGGGAGCTGTTTTTT.

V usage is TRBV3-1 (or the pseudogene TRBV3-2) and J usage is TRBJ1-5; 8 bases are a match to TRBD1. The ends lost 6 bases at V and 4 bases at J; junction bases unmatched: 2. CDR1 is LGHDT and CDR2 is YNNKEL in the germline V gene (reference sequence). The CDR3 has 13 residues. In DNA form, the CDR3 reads TGTGCCAGCAGTCGGACAGGGAATCAGCCCCAGCATTTT. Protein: CASSRTGNQPQHF.

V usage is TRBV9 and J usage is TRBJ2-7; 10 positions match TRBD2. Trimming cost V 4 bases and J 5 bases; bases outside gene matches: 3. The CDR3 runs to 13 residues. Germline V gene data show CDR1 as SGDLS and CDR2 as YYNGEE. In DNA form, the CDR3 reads TGTGCCAGCAGCAGCGGGGGGGCCAACGAGCAGTACTTC. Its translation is CASSSGGANEQYF.

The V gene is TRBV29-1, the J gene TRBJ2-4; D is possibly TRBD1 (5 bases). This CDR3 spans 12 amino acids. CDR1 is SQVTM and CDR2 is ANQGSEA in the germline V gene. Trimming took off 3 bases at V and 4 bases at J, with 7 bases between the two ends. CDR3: CSVEQGKNIQYF. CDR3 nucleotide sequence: TGCAGCGTTGAGCAGGGTAAAAACATTCAGTACTTC.

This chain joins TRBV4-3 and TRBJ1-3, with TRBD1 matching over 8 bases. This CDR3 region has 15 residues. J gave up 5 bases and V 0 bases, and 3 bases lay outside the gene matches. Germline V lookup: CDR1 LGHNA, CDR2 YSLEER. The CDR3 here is CASSQDRQGRNTIYF. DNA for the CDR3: TGCGCCAGCAGCCAAGATAGACAGGGGAGAAACACCATATATTTT.

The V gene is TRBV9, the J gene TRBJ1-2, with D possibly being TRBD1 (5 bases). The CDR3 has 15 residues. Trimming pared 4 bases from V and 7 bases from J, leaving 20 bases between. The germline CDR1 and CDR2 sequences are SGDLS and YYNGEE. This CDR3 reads CASSPHRGGLGGYTF. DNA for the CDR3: TGTGCCAGCAGCCCCCATCGGGGGGGGTTAGGTGGCTACACCTTC.

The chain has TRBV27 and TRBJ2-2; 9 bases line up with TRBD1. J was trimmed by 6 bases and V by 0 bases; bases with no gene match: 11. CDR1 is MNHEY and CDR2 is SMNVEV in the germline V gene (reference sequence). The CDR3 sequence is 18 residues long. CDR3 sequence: CASSLSGPDRGGPGELFF. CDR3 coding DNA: TGTGCCAGCAGTTTATCGGGCCCGGACAGGGGAGGTCCCGGGGAGCTGTTTTTT.

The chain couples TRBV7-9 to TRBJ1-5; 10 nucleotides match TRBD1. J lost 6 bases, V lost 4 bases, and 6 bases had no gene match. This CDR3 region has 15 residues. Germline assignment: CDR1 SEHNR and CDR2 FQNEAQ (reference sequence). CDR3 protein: CASSSQGDRGQPQHF. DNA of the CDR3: TGTGCCAGCAGCTCCCAGGGGGACAGGGGTCAGCCCCAGCATTTT. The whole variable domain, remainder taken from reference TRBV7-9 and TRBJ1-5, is DTGVSQNPRHKITKRGQNVTFRCDPISEHNRLYWYRQTLGQGPEFLTYFQNEAQLEKSRLLSDRFSAERPKGSFSTLEIQRTEQGDSAMYLCASSSQGDRGQPQHFGDGTRLSIL.

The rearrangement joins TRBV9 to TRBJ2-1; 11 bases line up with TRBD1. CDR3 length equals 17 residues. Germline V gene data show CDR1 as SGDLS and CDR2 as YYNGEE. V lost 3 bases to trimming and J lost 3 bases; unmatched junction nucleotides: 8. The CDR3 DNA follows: TGTGCCAGCAGCGCGAGCTCCGGGACAGGGGGCTACAATGAGCAGTTCTTC. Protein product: CASSASSGTGGYNEQFF.